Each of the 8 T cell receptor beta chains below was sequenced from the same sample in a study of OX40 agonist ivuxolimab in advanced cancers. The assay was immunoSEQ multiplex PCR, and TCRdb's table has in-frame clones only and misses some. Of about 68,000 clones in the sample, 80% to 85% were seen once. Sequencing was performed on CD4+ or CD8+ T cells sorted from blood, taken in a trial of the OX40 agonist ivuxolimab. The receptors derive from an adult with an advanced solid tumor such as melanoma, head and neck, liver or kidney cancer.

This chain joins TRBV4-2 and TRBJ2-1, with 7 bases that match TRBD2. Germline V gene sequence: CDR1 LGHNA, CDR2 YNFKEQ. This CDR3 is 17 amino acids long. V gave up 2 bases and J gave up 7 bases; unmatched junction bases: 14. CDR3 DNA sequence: TGTGCCAGCAGCCAATCCCCCAGCGCGGGAGCCCATAATGAGCAGTTCTTC. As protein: CASSQSPSAGAHNEQFF.

The CDR3 DNA sequence: TGTGCCACCAGCAGAGCCGGACTAGCGGGAGGCGAGACCCAGTACTTC. Amino acid sequence: CATSRAGLAGGETQYF. The rearrangement uses TRBV15 and TRBJ2-5, with 14 bases lining up with TRBD2. Germline assignment: CDR1 LNHNV and CDR2 YYDKDF (reference sequence). V was pared by 1 base and J by 5 bases, with 3 bases of the junction left unmatched. CDR3 length: 16 residues. Variable domain in full (rest from reference TRBV15 and TRBJ2-5): DAMVIQNPRYQVTQFGKPVTLSCSQTLNHNVMYWYQQKSSQAPKLLFHYYDKDFNNEADTPDNFQSRRPNTSFCFLDIRSPGLGDTAMYLCATSRAGLAGGETQYFGPGTRLLVL.

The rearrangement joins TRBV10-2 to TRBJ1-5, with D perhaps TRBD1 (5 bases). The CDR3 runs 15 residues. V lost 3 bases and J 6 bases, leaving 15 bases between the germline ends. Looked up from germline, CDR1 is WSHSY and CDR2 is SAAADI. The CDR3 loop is CASSETGQGGQPQHF. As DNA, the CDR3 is TGCGCCAGCAGTGAAACGGGGCAGGGAGGTCAGCCCCAGCATTTT.

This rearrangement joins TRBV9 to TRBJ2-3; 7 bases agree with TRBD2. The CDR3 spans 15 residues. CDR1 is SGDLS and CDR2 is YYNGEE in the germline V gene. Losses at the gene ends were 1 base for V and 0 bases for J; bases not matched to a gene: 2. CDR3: CASSVNSGSTDTQYF. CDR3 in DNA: TGTGCCAGCAGCGTAAATAGCGGGAGCACAGATACGCAGTATTTT.

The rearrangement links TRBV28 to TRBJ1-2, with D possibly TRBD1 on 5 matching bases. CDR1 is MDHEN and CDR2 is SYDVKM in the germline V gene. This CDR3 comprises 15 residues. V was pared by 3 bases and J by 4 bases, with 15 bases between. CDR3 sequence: CASSFKQGDPYGYTF. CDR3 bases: TGTGCCAGCAGTTTCAAGCAGGGAGATCCCTATGGCTACACCTTC.

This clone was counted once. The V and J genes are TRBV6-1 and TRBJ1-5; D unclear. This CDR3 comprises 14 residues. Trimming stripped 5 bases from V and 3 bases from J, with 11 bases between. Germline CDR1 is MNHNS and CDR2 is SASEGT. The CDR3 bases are TGTGCCAGCAGTCCTTCCGGCACCAATCAGCCCCAGCATTTT. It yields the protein CASSPSGTNQPQHF.

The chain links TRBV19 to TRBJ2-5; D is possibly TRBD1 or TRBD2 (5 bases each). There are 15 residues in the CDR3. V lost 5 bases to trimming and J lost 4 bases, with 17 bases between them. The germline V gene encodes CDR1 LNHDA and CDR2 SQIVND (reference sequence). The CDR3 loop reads CASSGRHGGRETQYF. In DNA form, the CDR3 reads TGTGCCAGTAGTGGGCGTCATGGGGGTCGAGAGACCCAGTACTTC.

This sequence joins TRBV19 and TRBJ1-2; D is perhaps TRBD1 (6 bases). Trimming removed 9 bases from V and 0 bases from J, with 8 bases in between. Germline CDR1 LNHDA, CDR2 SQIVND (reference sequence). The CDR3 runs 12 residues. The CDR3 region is CASRQANYGYTF. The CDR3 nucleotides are TGTGCCAGCCGACAGGCTAACTATGGCTACACCTTC.